The T cell receptor (beta chain) under discussion was sequenced for a study of blood T cell repertoires in COVID-19. Study as a whole: COVID-19 samples from acute and convalescent phases originated in the United States, Italy and Spain.

The data were produced by immunoSEQ multiplex PCR, yet TCRdb's version contains in-frame clones alone and is incomplete. Among roughly 230,000 clones listed, about 85% were seen once. Germline loops: CDR1 MNHEY, CDR2 SVGAGI. The CDR3 totals 15 residues. V gave up 8 bases and J gave up 2 bases, with 16 bases separating them. The source of this sequence is a woman aged 55 to 70 with active or convalescent COVID-19. Material: peripheral blood. V and J are TRBV6-5 and TRBJ1-3, with a tentative D call TRBD1 (5 bases). CDR3 protein: CASVTPGSAGNTIYF. CDR3 coding DNA: TGTGCCAGCGTAACTCCAGGGTCAGCTGGAAACACCATATATTTT.